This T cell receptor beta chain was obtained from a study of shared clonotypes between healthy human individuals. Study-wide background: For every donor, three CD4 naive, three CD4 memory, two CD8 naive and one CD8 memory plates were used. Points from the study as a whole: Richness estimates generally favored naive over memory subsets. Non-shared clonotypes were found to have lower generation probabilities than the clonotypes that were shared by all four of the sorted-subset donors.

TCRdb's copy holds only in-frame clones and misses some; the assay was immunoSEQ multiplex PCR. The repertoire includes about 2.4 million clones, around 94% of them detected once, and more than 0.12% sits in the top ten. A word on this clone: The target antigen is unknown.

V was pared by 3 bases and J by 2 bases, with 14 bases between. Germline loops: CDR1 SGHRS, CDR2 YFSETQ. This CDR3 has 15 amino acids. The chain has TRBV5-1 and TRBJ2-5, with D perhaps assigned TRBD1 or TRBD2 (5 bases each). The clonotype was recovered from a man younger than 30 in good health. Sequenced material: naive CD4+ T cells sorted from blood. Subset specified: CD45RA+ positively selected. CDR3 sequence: CASSSGRQSQETQYF. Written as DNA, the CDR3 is TGCGCCAGCAGCTCGGGACGACAGTCTCAAGAGACCCAGTACTTC.